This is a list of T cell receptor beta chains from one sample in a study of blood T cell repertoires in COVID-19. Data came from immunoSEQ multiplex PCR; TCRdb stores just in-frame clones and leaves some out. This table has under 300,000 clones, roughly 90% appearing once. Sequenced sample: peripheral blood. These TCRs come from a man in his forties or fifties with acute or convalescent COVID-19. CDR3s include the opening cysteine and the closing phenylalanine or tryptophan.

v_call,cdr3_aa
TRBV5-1,CASSPGQKDTEAFF
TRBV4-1,CASSHEKQGRLNTEAFF
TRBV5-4,CASRGRRGQETQYF
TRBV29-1,CSGTGMGYEQYF
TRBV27,CASSFGGTYEQYF
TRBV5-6,CASSPGTDQQYF
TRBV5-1,CASSLRSAPGQRADTQYF
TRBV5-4,CASSLDRTTEAFF
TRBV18,CASSQDREGQPQHF
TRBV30,CAWSVDSAAGELFF
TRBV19,CASSIGLAVPVGETQYF
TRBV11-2,CASSSPFGGIYGYTF
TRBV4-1,CASSQDLLTGRQPQHF
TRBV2,CASGTENQPQHF
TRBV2,CASSDRDRGGKEKLFF
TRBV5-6,CASSHYRVDTEAFF
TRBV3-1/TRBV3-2,CASSQDPGHVDQPQHF
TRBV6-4,CASSDVANTGELFF
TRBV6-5,CASSLRGWQETQYF
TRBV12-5,CASGLGTGGDQPQHF
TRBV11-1,CASSPGKGIGGDTQYF
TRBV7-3,CASRRDRGNTEAFF
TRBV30,CAWSVPGSIAKNIQYF
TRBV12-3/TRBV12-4,CASSRQAYEQYF
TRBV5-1,CASSVFDRGYGYTF
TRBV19,CASSTYAGGPQPQHF
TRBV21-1,CASSKQDRGLSNYGYTF
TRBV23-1,CASRRGQGTHLHYSTEAFF
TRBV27,CASSSNYYNSPLHF
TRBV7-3,CASSLVAGDNEQFF
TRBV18,CASSILAGGYNEQFF
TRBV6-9,CASTTIGQVNQPQHF
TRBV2,CASSEPMGGRQPQHF
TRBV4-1,CASSQAGTSSEQYF
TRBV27,CASSFDSTWREQYF
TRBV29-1,CSVGFGQRSAYEQYF
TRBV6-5,CASSNPSGVIEQFF
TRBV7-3,CASSPGTSGPTDEQYF
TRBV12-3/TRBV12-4,CASSSWEGGALHF
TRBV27,CASSLRGGDPNYGYTF
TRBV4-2,CASSQDQVTQDTQYF
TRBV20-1,CSARSGFEQYF
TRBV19,CASSMYPPTPEGAFF
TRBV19,CASSILPGGRDGYTF
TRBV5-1,CASSLDRSGGYNEQFF
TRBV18,CASSPGTGGRETQYF
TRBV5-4,CASSLEGDKDPPNEQFF
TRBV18,CASSPQVQGSDTQYF
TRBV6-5,CASRSSRGETQYF
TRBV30,CAWSIIIGGNEQFF
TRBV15,CATSRAGVTEAFF
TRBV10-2,CASTPGQGKAFF